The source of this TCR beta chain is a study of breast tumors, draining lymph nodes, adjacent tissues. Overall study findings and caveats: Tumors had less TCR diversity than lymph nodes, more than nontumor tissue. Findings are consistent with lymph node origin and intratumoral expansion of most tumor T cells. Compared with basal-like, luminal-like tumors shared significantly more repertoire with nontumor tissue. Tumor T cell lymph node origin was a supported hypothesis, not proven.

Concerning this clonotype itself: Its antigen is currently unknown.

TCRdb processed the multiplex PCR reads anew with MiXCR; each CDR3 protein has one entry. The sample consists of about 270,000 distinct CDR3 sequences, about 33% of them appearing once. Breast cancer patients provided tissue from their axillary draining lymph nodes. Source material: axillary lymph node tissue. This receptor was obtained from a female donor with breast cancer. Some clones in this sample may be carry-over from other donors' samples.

This CDR3 reads CASSLDRGDTEAFF. In DNA form, the CDR3 reads TGTGCCAGCAGCTTAGACAGGGGGGACACTGAAGCTTTCTTT. The chain joins TRBV7-9 to TRBJ1-1, with 8 bases that match TRBD1. CDR3 size: 14 residues. Germline CDR1 reads SEHNR; CDR2 reads FQNEAQ (reference sequence). Trimming removed 1 base from V and 3 bases from J; junction bases left unmatched: 1.